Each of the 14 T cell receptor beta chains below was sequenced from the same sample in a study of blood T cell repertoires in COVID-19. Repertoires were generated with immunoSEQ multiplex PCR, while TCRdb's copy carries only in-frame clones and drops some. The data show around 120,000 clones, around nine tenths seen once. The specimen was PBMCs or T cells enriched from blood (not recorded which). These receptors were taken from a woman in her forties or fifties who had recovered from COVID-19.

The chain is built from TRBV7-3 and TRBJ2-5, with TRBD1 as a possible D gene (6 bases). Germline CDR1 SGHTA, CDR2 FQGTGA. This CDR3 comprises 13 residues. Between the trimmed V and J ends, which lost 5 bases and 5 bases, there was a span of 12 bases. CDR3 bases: TGTGCCAGCAGCCTACAGGGTTTTGAGACCCAGTACTTC. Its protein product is CASSLQGFETQYF.

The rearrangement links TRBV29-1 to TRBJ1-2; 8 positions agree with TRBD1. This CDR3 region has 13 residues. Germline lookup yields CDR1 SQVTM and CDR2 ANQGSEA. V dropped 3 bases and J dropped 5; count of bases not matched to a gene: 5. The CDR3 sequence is CSVDQGAVYGYTF. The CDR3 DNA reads TGCAGCGTTGATCAGGGGGCTGTATATGGCTACACCTTC.

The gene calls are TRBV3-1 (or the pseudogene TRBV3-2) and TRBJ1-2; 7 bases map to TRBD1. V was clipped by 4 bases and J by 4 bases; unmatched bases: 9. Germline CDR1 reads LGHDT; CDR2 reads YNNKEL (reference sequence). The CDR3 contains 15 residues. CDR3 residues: CASSPRDSSIYGYTF. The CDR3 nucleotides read TGTGCCAGCAGCCCCCGGGACAGTTCAATCTATGGCTACACCTTC.

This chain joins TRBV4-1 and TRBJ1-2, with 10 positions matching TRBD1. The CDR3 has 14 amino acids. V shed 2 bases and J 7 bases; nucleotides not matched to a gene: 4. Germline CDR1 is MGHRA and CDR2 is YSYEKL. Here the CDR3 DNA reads TGCGCCAGCAGCCAACGGGACAGGGGTTCTGGCTACACCTTC. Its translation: CASSQRDRGSGYTF.

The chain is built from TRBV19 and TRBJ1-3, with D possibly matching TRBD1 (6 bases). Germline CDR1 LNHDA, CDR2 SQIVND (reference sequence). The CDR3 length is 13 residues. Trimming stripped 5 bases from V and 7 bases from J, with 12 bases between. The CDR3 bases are TGTGCCAGTAGTCAACAGGGATGGAACACCATATATTTT. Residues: CASSQQGWNTIYF.

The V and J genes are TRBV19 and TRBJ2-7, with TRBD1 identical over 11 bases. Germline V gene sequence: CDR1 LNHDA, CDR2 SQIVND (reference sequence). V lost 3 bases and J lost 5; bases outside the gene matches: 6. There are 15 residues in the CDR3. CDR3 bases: TGTGCCAGTAGTATTGGTGGACAGGGGGCCGACGAGCAGTACTTC. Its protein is CASSIGGQGADEQYF.

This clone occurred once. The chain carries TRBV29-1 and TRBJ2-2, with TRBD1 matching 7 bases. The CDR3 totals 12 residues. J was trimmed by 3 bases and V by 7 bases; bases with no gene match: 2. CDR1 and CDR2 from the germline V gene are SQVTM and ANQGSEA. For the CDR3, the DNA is TGCAGCGCGGGGACAGACACCGGGGAGCTGTTTTTT. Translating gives CSAGTDTGELFF.

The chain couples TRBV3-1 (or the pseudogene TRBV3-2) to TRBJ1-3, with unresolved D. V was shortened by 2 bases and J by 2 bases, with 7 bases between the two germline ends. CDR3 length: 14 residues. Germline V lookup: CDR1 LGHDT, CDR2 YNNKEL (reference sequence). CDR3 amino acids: CASSQQTTGNTIYF. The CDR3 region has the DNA TGTGCCAGCAGCCAACAGACAACTGGAAACACCATATATTTT.

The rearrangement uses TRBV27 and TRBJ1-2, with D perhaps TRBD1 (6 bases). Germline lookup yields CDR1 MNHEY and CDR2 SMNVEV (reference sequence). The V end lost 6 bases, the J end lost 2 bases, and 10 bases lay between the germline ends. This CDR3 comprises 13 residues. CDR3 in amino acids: CASSSDRNYGYTF. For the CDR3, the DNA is TGTGCCAGCAGCTCTGACAGGAACTATGGCTACACCTTC.

The CDR3 spells CASSTVGGFETQYF. The CDR3 DNA sequence: TGCGCCAGCAGCACGGTGGGGGGGTTTGAGACCCAGTACTTC. V is TRBV5-1 and J is TRBJ2-5; 7 bases match TRBD2. The CDR3 has 14 amino acids. Germline V gene sequence: CDR1 SGHRS, CDR2 YFSETQ. Trimming at V came to 4 bases and at J to 5 bases, leaving 8 bases not matched to a gene.

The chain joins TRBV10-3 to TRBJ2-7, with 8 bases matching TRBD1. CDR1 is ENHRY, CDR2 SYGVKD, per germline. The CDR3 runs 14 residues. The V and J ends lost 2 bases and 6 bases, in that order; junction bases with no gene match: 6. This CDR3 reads CAISEGQGGREQYF. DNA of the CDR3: TGTGCCATCAGTGAGGGACAGGGAGGTCGCGAGCAGTACTTC.

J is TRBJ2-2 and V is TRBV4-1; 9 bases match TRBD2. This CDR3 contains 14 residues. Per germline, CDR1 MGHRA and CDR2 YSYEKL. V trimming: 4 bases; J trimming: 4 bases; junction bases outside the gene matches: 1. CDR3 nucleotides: TGCGCCAGCAGCCGACTAGCGGCCACCGGGGAGCTGTTTTTT. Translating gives CASSRLAATGELFF.

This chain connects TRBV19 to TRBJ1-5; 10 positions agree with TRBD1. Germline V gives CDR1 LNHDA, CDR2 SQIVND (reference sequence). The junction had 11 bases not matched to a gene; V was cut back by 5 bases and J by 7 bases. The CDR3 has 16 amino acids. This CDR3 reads CASSARTGGEGQPQHF. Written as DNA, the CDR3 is TGTGCCAGTAGTGCCCGGACAGGGGGAGAGGGGCAGCCCCAGCATTTT.

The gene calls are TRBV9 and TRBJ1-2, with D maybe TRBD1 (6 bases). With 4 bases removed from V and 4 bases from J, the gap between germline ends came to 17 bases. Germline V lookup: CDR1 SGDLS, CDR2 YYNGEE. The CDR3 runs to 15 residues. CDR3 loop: CASSHRDTRPYGYTF. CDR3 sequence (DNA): TGTGCCAGCAGCCACCGGGACACACGTCCCTATGGCTACACCTTC.